The following is a TCR beta chain sequence with its context. Its antigen is not known. There were at least 5.5 micrograms of total RNA extracted from every sample. A J-beta primer mix and a sample-barcoded 5' primer were used in a second PCR of roughly 7 to 12 cycles. One entry per CDR3 protein, called by TCRdb with MiXCR from the 5' RACE reads. The sample has some 1.1 million distinct CDR3 sequences, around two fifths seen once. This record belongs to a study of blood T cells in healthy people across ages. Findings and limits, study-wide: Aged donors had fewer naive CD4+ cells and lower diversity than long-lived donors. While age rose, TCR beta diversity per million T cells dropped in a roughly linear way.

Per the germline V gene, CDR1 is SGHTA and CDR2 is FQGNSA. The length of the CDR3 is 15 residues. The V and J ends lost 1 base and 5 bases respectively, with 11 bases between them. The sequence derives from a man aged 18 to 30 in good health. This chain joins TRBV7-2 and TRBJ1-4; D possibly corresponds to TRBD1 (6 bases). The sequencing input was blood. CDR3 coding DNA: TGTGCCAGCAGCTTAGTGAGGGGGGTAAATGAAAAACTGTTTTTT. Translating it yields CASSLVRGVNEKLFF.